Listed here is a single T cell receptor (beta chain). Antigen specificity is unknown. V was clipped by 0 bases and J by 4 bases, with 12 bases between them. The germline gives CDR1 SGDLS, CDR2 YYNGEE. The CDR3 totals 15 residues. Here immunoSEQ multiplex PCR was the method, and the copy in TCRdb shows in-frame clones only, minus some. The table lists some 57,000 clones, about nine tenths of them singletons, with roughly 25% in the top ten. These data are taken from a study of OX40 agonist ivuxolimab in advanced cancers. Patients were ineligible given autoimmune disease history or systemic immunosuppression. Regarding the study as a whole: With doses of 0.1 to 3.0 mg/kg, CD4+ and CD8+ blood T cells had undergone clonal expansion by week 6.

The chain is built from TRBV9 and TRBJ2-3; tentatively, D is TRBD2 (7 bases). This sample comprised CD4+ or CD8+ T cells sorted from blood, obtained in a trial of the OX40 agonist ivuxolimab. The sequence was collected from an adult with an advanced solid tumor such as melanoma, head and neck, liver or kidney cancer. CDR3 nucleotide sequence: TGTGCCAGCAGCGTAGAAGGGGGGGAGGCAGATACGCAGTATTTT. It yields the protein CASSVEGGEADTQYF. The variable domain in full, with the rest retrieved from reference TRBV9 and TRBJ2-3, is DSGVTQTPKHLITATGQRVTLRCSPRSGDLSVYWYQQSLDQGLQFLIQYYNGEERAKGNILERFSAQQFPDLHSELNLSSLELGDSALYFCASSVEGGEADTQYFGPGTRLTVL.